This TCR beta chain came from a study of regulatory T cells in long-lasting Graves disease. Study-wide points: Persistent Graves' patients had lower TCR diversity than newly diagnosed ones. Favored usage of TRBV28, TRBJ1-2 and TRBJ2-5 was recorded in persistent disease.

This clonotype was recorded a few times. The target antigen is unknown. Specified time point: newly diagnosed GD, antithyroid drugs for less than 3 months. PBMCs were the source of the RNA used for TCR sequencing. Germline-derived CDR1 and CDR2 are LNHDA and SQIVND (reference sequence). The ends were cut back, 5 bases at V and 8 bases at J, with 15 bases in the middle. The CDR3 extends over 13 amino acids. According to the study, TCR beta libraries were built with iRepertoire HTBI primers and CDR3-region Arm-PCR. MiXCR was run by TCRdb on the multiplex PCR reads, yielding one entry per CDR3 protein. Of about 560,000 distinct CDR3 sequences in the sample, about 16% were seen once. The same data also contributed to another study, on T cells in Graves' hyperthyroidism and ophthalmopathy.

This chain uses TRBV19 with TRBJ1-2; TRBD1 might be the D (6 bases). The sequence derives from a man between 18 and 35 years old with Graves disease. Sequenced material: peripheral blood mononuclear cells (PBMCs), taken at new diagnosis, from a patient treated with antithyroid drugs. The CDR3 is CASSLRGAGGYTF. The CDR3 nucleotides are TGTGCCAGTAGTCTACGGGGGGCCGGAGGCTACACCTTC.